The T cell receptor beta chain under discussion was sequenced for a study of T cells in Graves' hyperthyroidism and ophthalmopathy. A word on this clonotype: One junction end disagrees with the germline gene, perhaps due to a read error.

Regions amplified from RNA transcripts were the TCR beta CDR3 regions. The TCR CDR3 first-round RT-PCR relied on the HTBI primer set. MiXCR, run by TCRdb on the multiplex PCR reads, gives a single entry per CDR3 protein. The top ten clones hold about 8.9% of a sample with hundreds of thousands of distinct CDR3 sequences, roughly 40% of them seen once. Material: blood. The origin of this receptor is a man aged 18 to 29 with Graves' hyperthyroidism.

Here the CDR3 reads CAGSPRTSGAYEQYF. CDR3 coding DNA: TGTGCCGGCAGCCCCCGGACTAGCGGAGCCTACGAGCAGTACTTC. V usage is TRBV7-2 and J usage is TRBJ2-7, with 10 positions matching TRBD2. The CDR3 sequence is 15 residues long. Germline V CDR1 and CDR2: SGHTA, FQGNSA.